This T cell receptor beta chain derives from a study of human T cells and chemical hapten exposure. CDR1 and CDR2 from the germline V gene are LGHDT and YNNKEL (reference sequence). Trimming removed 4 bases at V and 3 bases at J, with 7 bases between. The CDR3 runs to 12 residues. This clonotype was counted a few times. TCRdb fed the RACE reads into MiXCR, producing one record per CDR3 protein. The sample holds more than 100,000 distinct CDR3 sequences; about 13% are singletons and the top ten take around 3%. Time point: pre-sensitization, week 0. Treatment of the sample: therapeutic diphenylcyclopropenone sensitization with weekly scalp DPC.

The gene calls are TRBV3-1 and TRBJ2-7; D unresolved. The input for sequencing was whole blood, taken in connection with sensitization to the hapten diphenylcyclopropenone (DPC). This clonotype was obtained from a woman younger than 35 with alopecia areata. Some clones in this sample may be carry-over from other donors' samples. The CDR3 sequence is CASSLMSYEQYF. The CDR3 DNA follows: TGTGCCAGCAGCCTAATGAGCTACGAGCAGTACTTC.